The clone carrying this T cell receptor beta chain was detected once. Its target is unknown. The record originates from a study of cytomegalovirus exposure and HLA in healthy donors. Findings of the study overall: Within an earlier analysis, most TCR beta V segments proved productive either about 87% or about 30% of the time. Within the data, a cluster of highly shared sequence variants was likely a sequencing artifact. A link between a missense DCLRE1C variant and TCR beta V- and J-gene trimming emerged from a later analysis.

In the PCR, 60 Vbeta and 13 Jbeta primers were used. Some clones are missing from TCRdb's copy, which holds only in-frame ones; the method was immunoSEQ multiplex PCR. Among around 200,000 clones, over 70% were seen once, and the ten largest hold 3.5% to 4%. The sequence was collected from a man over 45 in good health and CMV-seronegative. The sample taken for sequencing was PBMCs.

CDR3 protein: CATKAGHMNTEAFF. For the CDR3, the DNA is TGTGCCACCAAAGCTGGACATATGAACACTGAAGCTTTCTTT. The gene calls are TRBV10-3 and TRBJ1-1; a weak D match, TRBD1 (5 bases). Germline assignment: CDR1 ENHRY and CDR2 SYGVKD. The CDR3 has 14 residues. The ends were cut back, 10 bases at V and 0 bases at J, with 15 bases in the middle.